Listed below are T cell receptor beta chains from one sample, sequenced in a study of cytomegalovirus exposure and HLA in healthy donors. TCRdb's copy holds only in-frame clones and misses some; the assay was immunoSEQ multiplex PCR. The sample records about 160,000 clones, 65% to 80% being singletons. The sequenced sample was PBMCs. These receptors all come from a woman between 40 and 55 years old in good health and CMV-seropositive. Both conserved end residues are part of each CDR3. The D gene is left open where the match is weak. Not every row has a clone size; where given, it reads once, few, many or a size class.

J gene,V gene,D gene,clone size,CDR3 protein,CDR3 DNA
TRBJ1-6,TRBV5-4,-,-,CASSLKTAPGSPLHF,TGTGCCAGCAGCTTGAAGACAGCGCCGGGTTCACCCCTCCACTTT
TRBJ2-3,TRBV5-4,TRBD2,-,CASSLGAGGPTSTDTQYF,TGTGCCAGCAGCTTAGGAGCGGGGGGCCCTACTAGCACAGATACGCAGTATTTT
TRBJ1-3,TRBV7-9,-,-,CASSLPGSGNTIYF,TGTGCCAGCAGCTTACCAGGGTCTGGAAACACCATATATTTT
TRBJ1-2,TRBV4-3,-,-,CASSQEARSSANYGYTF,TGCGCCAGCAGCCAAGAAGCTAGGAGTTCAGCTAACTATGGCTACACCTTC
TRBJ2-5,TRBV5-6,-,-,CASSITAGGRSGTQYF,TGTGCCAGCAGCATAACTGCCGGGGGTAGAAGTGGGACCCAGTACTTC
TRBJ2-1,TRBV7-2,TRBD2,few,CASSEAGGRSYNEQFF,TGTGCCAGCAGCGAAGCGGGGGGCCGCTCCTACAATGAGCAGTTCTTC
TRBJ2-7,TRBV7-6,-,few,CASSLVAGTPYEQYF,TGTGCCAGCAGCTTAGTGGCGGGGACGCCCTACGAGCAGTACTTC
TRBJ2-3,TRBV19,-,-,CAISMKRFTDTQYF,TGTGCCATATCTATGAAGCGGTTCACAGATACGCAGTATTTT
TRBJ2-5,TRBV7-8,TRBD2,-,CASSVQAGGETQYF,TGTGCCAGCAGCGTTCAAGCGGGAGGAGAGACCCAGTACTTC
TRBJ1-2,TRBV10-3,-,-,CAIRDALGGSGYTF,TGTGCCATCAGAGACGCCTTGGGAGGGAGCGGCTACACCTTC
TRBJ1-1,TRBV19,-,-,CASSWKGGNTEAFF,TGTGCCAGTAGCTGGAAAGGAGGGAACACTGAAGCTTTCTTT
TRBJ2-3,TRBV28,TRBD2,-,CATLAGYSDTQYF,TGTGCCACCTTAGCGGGGTATTCGGATACGCAGTATTTT
TRBJ2-6,TRBV5-1,-,once,CASSWGDFSGANVLTF,TGCGCCAGCAGCTGGGGGGACTTCTCTGGGGCCAACGTCCTGACTTTC
TRBJ1-6,TRBV7-2,TRBD1,-,CASNPGTGGSPLHF,TGTGCCAGCAACCCGGGGACAGGGGGTTCACCCCTCCACTTT
TRBJ1-2,TRBV28,TRBD1,-,CASRHPDRGGGYTF,TGTGCCAGCAGACACCCTGACAGGGGAGGCGGCTACACCTTC
TRBJ2-7,TRBV25-1,TRBD1,-,CATTLTGQGTYEQYF,TGTGCCACAACCCTTACGGGACAGGGCACCTACGAGCAGTACTTC
TRBJ2-7,TRBV5-1,TRBD1,-,CASSKDRGLLEQYF,TGCGCCAGCAGCAAGGACAGGGGGCTTCTCGAGCAGTACTTC